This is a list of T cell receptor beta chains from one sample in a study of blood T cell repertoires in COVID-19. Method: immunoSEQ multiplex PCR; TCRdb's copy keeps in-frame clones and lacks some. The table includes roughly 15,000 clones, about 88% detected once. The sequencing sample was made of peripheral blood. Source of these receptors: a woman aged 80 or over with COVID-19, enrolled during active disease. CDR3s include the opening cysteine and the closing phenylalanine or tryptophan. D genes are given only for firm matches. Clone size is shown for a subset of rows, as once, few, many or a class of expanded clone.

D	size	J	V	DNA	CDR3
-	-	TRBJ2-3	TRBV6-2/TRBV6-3	TGTGCCAGCAGTTATGGTCCACTAACGCAGTATTTT	CASSYGPLTQYF
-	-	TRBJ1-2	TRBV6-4	TGTGCCAGCATTCCTCCTCCCCGGCGGATTATTGGCTACACCTTC	CASIPPPRRIIGYTF
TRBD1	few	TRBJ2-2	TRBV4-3	TGCGCCAGCAGCCAAGATCCCCAGGGGGTTACCGGGGAGCTGTTTTTT	CASSQDPQGVTGELFF
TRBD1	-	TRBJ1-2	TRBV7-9	TGTGCCAGCAGCTACTTAGGACAGGGGAAGGACACCTTC	CASSYLGQGKDTF
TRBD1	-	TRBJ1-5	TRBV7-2	TGTGCCAGCAGCGCCCGGACAGGGACCGATCAGCCCCAGCATTTT	CASSARTGTDQPQHF
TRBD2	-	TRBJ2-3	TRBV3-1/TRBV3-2	TGTGCCAGCAGCCAGGGACTAGCGGGAGTCCCAGATACGCAGTATTTT	CASSQGLAGVPDTQYF
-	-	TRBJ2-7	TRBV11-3	TGTGCCAGCAGCTTAGATGGCAACGAGCAGTACTTC	CASSLDGNEQYF
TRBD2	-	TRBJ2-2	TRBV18	TGTGCCAGCTCACCCGCTAGCGGGAGTGGTCGCACCGGGGAGCTGTTTTTT	CASSPASGSGRTGELFF
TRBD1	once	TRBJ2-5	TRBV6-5	TGTGCCACCAACGACAGGGGGTTACAAGAGACCCAGTACTTC	CATNDRGLQETQYF
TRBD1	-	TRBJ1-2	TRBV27	TGTGCCAGCAGTCCTCGACCCAGGGGGGATGGCTACACCTTC	CASSPRPRGDGYTF
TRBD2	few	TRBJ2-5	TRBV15	TGTGCCACCAGCAGAGTGGGGGGAGGGCAAGAGACCCAGTACTTC	CATSRVGGGQETQYF
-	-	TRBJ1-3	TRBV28	TGTGCCAGCAGTTCCCCGGGCTCGGGGGGAAACACCATATATTTT	CASSSPGSGGNTIYF
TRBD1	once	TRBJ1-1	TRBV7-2	TGTGCCAGCAGCTTAACCCGGGACAGCTTTTTTACCTCCTTT	CASSLTRDSFFTSF
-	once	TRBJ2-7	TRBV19	TGTGCCAGTAGTATAGAGCACAGGGAGATCTACGAGCAGTACTTC	CASSIEHREIYEQYF
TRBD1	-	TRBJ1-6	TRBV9	TGTGCCAGCAGCGACCGGACAGGGTCGGGTTCACCCCTCCACTTT	CASSDRTGSGSPLHF
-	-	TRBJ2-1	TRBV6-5	TGTGCCAGCGGGAGGGGGGGGAATGAGCAGTTCTTC	CASGRGGNEQFF
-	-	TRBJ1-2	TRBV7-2	TGTGCCAGCAGCTTACAGGGGAGAGGTGGCTACACCTTC	CASSLQGRGGYTF
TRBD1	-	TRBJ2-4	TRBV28	TGTGCCAGCAGTCCCCAACAGGGGGGAATTCGAAACATTCAGTACTTC	CASSPQQGGIRNIQYF
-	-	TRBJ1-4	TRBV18	TGTGCCAGCTCTCTACAGGGCGGTAATGAAAAACTGTTTTTT	CASSLQGGNEKLFF
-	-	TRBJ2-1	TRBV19	TGTGCCAGTAGAGCCCTCGACAGTTACAATGAGCAGTTCTTC	CASRALDSYNEQFF
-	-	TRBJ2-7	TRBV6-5	TGTGCCAGCAGGTCAACAGGGAGCGGCGAGCAGTACTTC	CASRSTGSGEQYF
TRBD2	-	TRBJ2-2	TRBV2	TGTGCCAGCAACCAACTAGCGGGGGGGACCACCGGGGAGCTGTTTTTT	CASNQLAGGTTGELFF
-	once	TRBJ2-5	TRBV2	TGTGCCAGCAGTGAATTTCCAGCGATGACCCAGTACTTC	CASSEFPAMTQYF
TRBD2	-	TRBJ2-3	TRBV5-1	TGCGCCAGCAGCTTTACTACACTAGCGGGGGGAGGAGATACGCAGTATTTT	CASSFTTLAGGGDTQYF
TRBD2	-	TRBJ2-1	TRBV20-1	TGCAGTGCTAGTTTAGCGGGAGTGAACAATGAGCAGTTCTTC	CSASLAGVNNEQFF
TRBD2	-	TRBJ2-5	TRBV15	TGTGCCACCAGCAGAGTACTAGCGATGGGGGAGACCCAGTACTTC	CATSRVLAMGETQYF
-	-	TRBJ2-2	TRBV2	TGTGCCAGCAGCCTACAGGGCGCCGGGGAGCTGTTTTTT	CASSLQGAGELFF
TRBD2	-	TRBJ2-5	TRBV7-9	TGTGCCAGCAGCTTTTGGCGGGAGGGGGAGACCCAGTACTTC	CASSFWREGETQYF
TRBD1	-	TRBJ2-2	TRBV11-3	TGTGCCAGCAGCCGCGAGGGGGCCCCCGGGGAGCTGTTTTTT	CASSREGAPGELFF
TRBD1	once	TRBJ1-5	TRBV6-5	TGTGCCAGCATCGGGGACAGGGTTTTTCAGCCCCAGCATTTT	CASIGDRVFQPQHF
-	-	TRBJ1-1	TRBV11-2	TGTGCCAGCAGCTCGGGGCCCCCGAGGGGGAGCACTGAAGCTTTCTTT	CASSSGPPRGSTEAFF